The clone carrying this TCR beta chain was observed many times. Its specificity is not known. Germline V gene lookup returns CDR1 LNHNV and CDR2 YYDKDF (reference sequence). V lost 3 bases and J lost 6; bases outside the gene matches: 5. The CDR3 covers 14 residues. These data are taken from a study of CD8 T cells in ankylosing spondylitis. Study results and caveats: One TCR beta motif, made up of under ten highly homologous variants, appeared characteristic of ankylosing spondylitis blood. Reported data indicate significant enrichment of disease-linked clones within matched ankylosing spondylitis synovial fluid. Disease-linked clones proved CD8+ and comparatively uncommon in peripheral blood. Some of these motif variants have turned up before, in reports on reactive arthritis synovial fluid and blood.

Construction of TCR beta libraries was performed using quantitative 5'-RACE with molecular barcodes. TCRdb independently ran MiXCR on the 5' RACE reads; one entry per CDR3 protein. The sample lists about 210,000 distinct CDR3 sequences; just under 7.5% were seen once. Material for sequencing was blood, either unsorted or a sorted T cell fraction (not recorded which). The sequence came from a male donor with ankylosing spondylitis. The V and J genes are TRBV15 and TRBJ2-3; TRBD1 matches 8 bases. CDR3: CATSSGQGSDTQYF. The CDR3 coding sequence is TGTGCCACCAGCAGTGGACAGGGCAGTGATACGCAGTATTTT.